These 15 T cell receptor beta chains were all obtained from the same sample, sequenced in a study of T cell responses to AZD1222 COVID-19 vaccine (dated by TCRdb to 2020 to 2022). Library preparation was by the immunoSEQ multiplex PCR assay. TCRdb retrieved this table from immuneACCESS and kept in-frame rearrangements only. Not all clones are present; in checked studies, unresolved V genes account for under half, and no reason is known for the remainder. The sample table contains 100,000 to 120,000 clones; only one count was recorded for roughly 90% of them. Jointly, the top ten make up 15% of the sample. The sample's time point, from its label and the paper: about 28 days (+/-7) after the second vaccine dose. The input for sequencing was peripheral blood, taken 28 days after the second AZD1222 dose. These receptors all come from an adult who received the AZD1222 COVID-19 vaccine.

The V gene is TRBV11-3, the J gene TRBJ2-2; D gene ambiguous. V was trimmed by 1 base and J by 2 bases, leaving 11 bases between them. Germline V gene data show CDR1 as SGHNT and CDR2 as YENEEA. CDR3 length: 16 amino acids. The CDR3 loop reads CASSLVLTSNTGELFF. Here the CDR3 DNA reads TGTGCCAGCAGCTTAGTGCTGACCAGCAACACCGGGGAGCTGTTTTTT. Together with reference TRBV11-3 and TRBJ2-2, the CDR3 gives the full variable domain: EAGVVQSPRYKIIEKKQPVAFWCNPISGHNTLYWYLQNLGQGPELLIRYENEEAVDDSQLPKDRFSAERLKGVDSTLKIQPAELGDSAVYLCASSLVLTSNTGELFFGEGSRLTVL.

This clone was detected only once. The V gene is TRBV9, the J gene TRBJ1-1, with 9 bases identical to TRBD1. V dropped 4 bases and J dropped 4; count of bases not matched to a gene: 8. Germline V gene sequence: CDR1 SGDLS, CDR2 YYNGEE. This CDR3 comprises 15 residues. This CDR3 reads CASSRTGVGGTEAFF. The CDR3 nucleotides read TGTGCCAGCAGCCGGACAGGGGTTGGCGGCACTGAAGCTTTCTTT. The full variable domain, in which reference TRBV9 and TRBJ1-1 provide the parts outside the CDR3, is DSGVTQTPKHLITATGQRVTLRCSPRSGDLSVYWYQQSLDQGLQFLIQYYNGEERAKGNILERFSAQQFPDLHSELNLSSLELGDSALYFCASSRTGVGGTEAFFGQGTRLTVV.

V gene TRBV24-1 combines with J gene TRBJ1-2; D remains unclear. The CDR3 sequence is 12 residues long. The V and J ends lost 9 bases and 2 bases respectively, with 9 bases between them. The germline V gene has CDR1 KGHDR and CDR2 SFDVKD. CDR3 amino acids: CATGEDNYGYTF. In nucleotides, the CDR3 is TGTGCCACCGGGGAGGACAACTATGGCTACACCTTC.

CDR3 nucleotides: TGTGCCATCAGTGGACAGGGGACTGAGCAGTTCTTC. Its translation is CAISGQGTEQFF. V is TRBV10-3 and J is TRBJ2-1; 8 bases are shared with TRBD1. This CDR3 contains 12 residues. Germline loops: CDR1 ENHRY, CDR2 SYGVKD. Trimming took 4 bases from V and 9 from J; bases not matched to a gene: 2.

This clone is a singleton in its sample. The chain links TRBV5-1 to TRBJ1-2, with a tentative D call TRBD1 (5 bases). This CDR3 is 13 amino acids long. V lost 5 bases and J lost 6, with 14 bases in between. Germline V gene data show CDR1 as SGHRS and CDR2 as YFSETQ. The CDR3 region has the DNA TGCGCCAGCAGGGGGCCGGGACGGGATGGCTACACCTTC. Translated, it gives CASRGPGRDGYTF.

In this sample, this clone turned up once. This chain links TRBV5-1 with TRBJ2-1; 13 nucleotides align to TRBD2. Germline values: CDR1 SGHRS, CDR2 YFSETQ. The V and J ends lost 3 bases and 10 bases, in that order; junction bases with no gene match: 10. There are 16 residues in the CDR3. The CDR3 nucleotides are TGCGCCAGCAGCTGGGAACTAGCGGGAGGGGTAAGAGAGCAGTTCTTC. It encodes CASSWELAGGVREQFF.

Here the CDR3 reads CASSLEGRGYEQYF. The CDR3 coding sequence is TGTGCCAGCAGCTTGGAGGGCAGGGGGTACGAGCAGTACTTC. The rearrangement uses TRBV5-8 and TRBJ2-7; 7 bases map to TRBD1. CDR1 and CDR2 (germline): SGHTS, YDEGEE. This CDR3 is 14 amino acids long. The V segment lost 0 bases and the J segment 4 bases; nucleotides outside the gene matches: 4.

The chain is built from TRBV5-1 and TRBJ2-3; possibly TRBD1 or TRBD2 for D (7 bases each). V lost 5 bases to trimming and J lost 6 bases, with 19 bases between them. Germline CDR1 is SGHRS and CDR2 is YFSETQ. CDR3 length: 15 residues. CDR3 sequence (DNA): TGCGCCAGCAGACCCGAGGGAGGGGGCGGCGATACGCAGTATTTT. Its translation is CASRPEGGGGDTQYF.

The V gene is TRBV4-2, the J gene TRBJ1-5; D unresolved. V gave up 1 base and J gave up 4 bases, with 11 bases separating them. CDR1 is LGHNA and CDR2 is YNFKEQ in the germline V gene. This CDR3 has 15 amino acids. CDR3 nucleotides: TGTGCCAGCAGCCAAGCCGAAGGGTGGAATCAGCCCCAGCATTTT. Amino acid sequence: CASSQAEGWNQPQHF.

The V call is TRBV11-1, the J call TRBJ2-2; D is perhaps TRBD1 (6 bases). Germline-derived CDR1 and CDR2 are SGHAT and FQDESV (reference sequence). The CDR3 is made up of 14 amino acids. Trimming removed 5 bases at V and 3 bases at J, with 10 bases between. The CDR3 is CASSRRGYTGELFF. For the CDR3, the DNA is TGTGCCAGCAGCCGCAGGGGTTACACCGGGGAGCTGTTTTTT.

V gene TRBV28 combines with J gene TRBJ1-4; D is unclear. Trimming left V 7 bases short and J 5 bases short, with 8 bases between. CDR1 and CDR2 from the germline V gene are MDHEN and SYDVKM. The CDR3 is 12 amino acids. CDR3 bases: TGTGCCAGCAAGAGACCGAATGAAAAACTGTTTTTT. As protein: CASKRPNEKLFF.

The chain joins TRBV21-1 to TRBJ1-5; the table's D call of TRBD1 was not tested on the DNA. TRBV21-1 is a known pseudogene. The CDR3 is 19 residues long. CDR3 in DNA: TGTGCCAGCAGCCCACCCGGCCCGGGACAGCATTATAGCAATCAGCCCCAGCATTTT. Translating gives CASSPPGPGQHYSNQPQHF.

The V call is TRBV9, the J call TRBJ2-1; D is perhaps TRBD1 (6 bases). The ends were cut back, 0 bases at V and 5 bases at J, with 12 bases in the middle. The CDR3 contains 15 residues. CDR1 and CDR2 from the germline V gene are SGDLS and YYNGEE. The CDR3 reads CASSVGGQLNNEQFF. DNA for the CDR3: TGTGCCAGCAGCGTAGGGGGGCAGCTCAACAATGAGCAGTTCTTC.

V is TRBV18 and J is TRBJ1-2, with D possibly being TRBD1 (5 bases). Germline assignment: CDR1 KGHSH and CDR2 LQKENI. The V and J ends lost 3 bases and 0 bases respectively, with 11 bases between them. This CDR3 is 15 amino acids long. Here the CDR3 reads CASSPRGGSNYGYTF. The CDR3, as DNA: TGTGCCAGCTCACCCCGCGGGGGATCTAACTATGGCTACACCTTC.

This clone was recorded only once. The V gene is TRBV6-6, the J gene TRBJ2-7, with D maybe TRBD2 (6 bases). Trimming removed 5 bases at V and 2 bases at J, with 13 bases between. Germline V gene lookup returns CDR1 MNHNY and CDR2 SVGAGI (reference sequence). This CDR3 has 14 residues. CDR3 bases: TGTGCCAGCAGTGCGCGGGAACCCCCCTACGAGCAGTACTTC. Its translation is CASSAREPPYEQYF.